The table lists the clone carrying this T cell receptor beta chain with a count of one. This entry comes from a study of T cell responses to AZD1222 COVID-19 vaccine. Germline V gene lookup returns CDR1 SGHNT and CDR2 YYREEE (reference sequence). The V end was cut by 4 bases, the J end by 3 bases, with 14 bases between. This CDR3 region has 14 residues. Profiled with immunoSEQ multiplex PCR; TCRdb holds only in-frame clones, not every one. The sample records under 140,000 clones, over 85% being singletons. This sequence joins TRBV5-4 and TRBJ2-7, with a possible D match to TRBD1 (5 bases). The clonotype originates from an adult who received the AZD1222 COVID-19 vaccine. The sequencing used peripheral blood, collected 28 days after the second AZD1222 dose. The CDR3 DNA reads as TGTGCCAGCAGCCCGGACATATCACTCTACGAGCAGTACTTC. As protein: CASSPDISLYEQYF.